This is a list of T cell receptor beta chains from one sample in a study of T cells in Graves' hyperthyroidism and ophthalmopathy. TCRdb re-analysed the multiplex PCR reads in MiXCR, keeping a single row per CDR3 protein. Of about 590,000 distinct CDR3 sequences in the sample, approximately 15% are singletons; the top ten hold around 7.8%. Material for sequencing was blood. Every receptor here comes from a woman aged 25 to 45 with Graves' hyperthyroidism. The CDR3 runs from the conserved cysteine through the conserved F or W. The D gene is left open where the match is weak. Clone sizes are given selectively: once, few, many, or a class where the clone is expanded.

v_gene,abundance,d_gene,j_gene,CDR3nt,CDR3aa
TRBV19,many,.,TRBJ1-1,TGTGCCAGTAGTTGGCGCGGGGGCGGTTGGACTGAAGCTTTCTTT,CASSWRGGGWTEAFF
TRBV2,many,.,TRBJ1-6,TGTGCCAGCACCGAGCAAGGGGTCGAAGTTTCACCCCTCCACTTT,CASTEQGVEVSPLHF
TRBV28,many,.,TRBJ2-7,TGTGCCAGCATTGTCGAGCAGTACTTC,CASIVEQYF
TRBV5-1,many,.,TRBJ2-1,TGCGCCAGCTCCGGGATGGCGGGTTCCGATGAGCAGTTCTTC,CASSGMAGSDEQFF
TRBV7-2,many,TRBD2,TRBJ2-1,TGTGCCAGCAGCTTAGTTGGCGGGAGATCCTACAATGAGCAGTTCTTC,CASSLVGGRSYNEQFF
TRBV6-1,.,.,TRBJ2-2,TGTGCCAGCAGTGCGCTGTCCGGGGAGCTGTTTTTT,CASSALSGELFF
TRBV28,many,.,TRBJ2-7,TGTGCCAGCAGTTTAAAAATCAGCGACCCCTCCTACAAGCAGTACTTC,CASSLKISDPSYKQYF
TRBV3-1,.,.,TRBJ2-3,TGTGCCAGCAGCTTCTTGGTAGATACGCAGTATTTT,CASSFLVDTQYF
TRBV7-9,.,.,TRBJ2-5,TGTGCCAGCAGCTTATTCGACGAGACCCAGTACTTC,CASSLFDETQYF
TRBV6-8,few,.,TRBJ1-2,TGTGCCAGCAGTTACTCCCATAACTATGGCTACACCTTC,CASSYSHNYGYTF
TRBV4-1,.,.,TRBJ2-3,TGCGCCAGCAGCCAAGATCATGGGTCAACTGGAGATACGCAGTATTTT,CASSQDHGSTGDTQYF
TRBV20-1,many,TRBD1,TRBJ2-3,TGCAGTGCTACCGCGGACAGGGGGTCCACAGATACGCAGTATTTT,CSATADRGSTDTQYF
TRBV6-2/TRBV6-3,.,.,TRBJ2-3,TGTGCCAGCAGTTACCCCGGGGCCAAACAGTATTTT,CASSYPGAKQYF
TRBV6-1,few,.,TRBJ1-1,TGTGCCAGCAGTAACGGACAGAAAAACACTGAAGCTTTCTTT,CASSNGQKNTEAFF
TRBV20-1,many,TRBD2,TRBJ2-1,TGCAGTGCTAGAGACGCGTGGACTAGCGGACCCAGGGGGGATGAGCAGTTCTTC,CSARDAWTSGPRGDEQFF
TRBV9,.,.,TRBJ2-7,TGTGCCAGCACTCCAGACCCCTCCTCTAGCTACGAGCAGTACTTC,CASTPDPSSSYEQYF
TRBV5-4,.,.,TRBJ2-2,TGTGCCAGCAGCTTGGGTAGCAGGAGGTCCAACACCGGGGAGCTGTTTTTT,CASSLGSRRSNTGELFF
TRBV7-3,.,TRBD2,TRBJ2-1,TGTGCCAGCAGCCAAGGGGGACTAGTCAACAATGAGCAGTTCTTC,CASSQGGLVNNEQFF
TRBV29-1,many,.,TRBJ2-3,TGCAGCGTTGAAGATGGATCGGGAGTAACGGGCGCAGATACGCAGTATTTT,CSVEDGSGVTGADTQYF
TRBV12-3/TRBV12-4,many,TRBD1,TRBJ1-5,TGTGCCAGCAGTCCCGGGACAGTGATAAATCAGCCCCAGCATTTT,CASSPGTVINQPQHF
TRBV4-2,.,TRBD2,TRBJ2-5,TGTGCCAGCAGCCACGGGTGGACTAGCGGTGAAGAGACCCAGTACTTC,CASSHGWTSGEETQYF
TRBV13,many,.,TRBJ2-1,TGTGCCAGCAGCGCCGCAGGATCCTACAATGAGCAGTTCTTC,CASSAAGSYNEQFF
TRBV7-2,few,TRBD2,TRBJ2-2,TGTGCCAGCAGCTTCATCCTAGGGCTTACTAGCGGGAGAAGTTCCGACACCGGGGAGCTGTTTTTT,CASSFILGLTSGRSSDTGELFF
TRBV6-6,few,.,TRBJ2-1,TGTGCCAGCAGTTACTCCCGGGAGTCCCACAATGAGCAGTTCTTC,CASSYSRESHNEQFF
TRBV12-3/TRBV12-4,few,TRBD1,TRBJ1-3,TGTGCCAGCAGCCTGTGGACAGGCCCGTACTCTGGAAACACCATATATTTT,CASSLWTGPYSGNTIYF
TRBV6-2/TRBV6-3,many,.,TRBJ2-3,TGTGCCAGCAGTCCTCTTCTGATAGATACGCAGTATTTT,CASSPLLIDTQYF
TRBV5-6,many,TRBD2,TRBJ2-5,TGTGCCAGCAGCCCCCCTAGCGGACCTAGGACCCAGTACTTC,CASSPPSGPRTQYF
TRBV6-1,.,.,TRBJ1-2,TGTGCCAGCAGTTTAAGGCAGTTCTATGGCTACACCTTC,CASSLRQFYGYTF
TRBV5-1,many,.,TRBJ2-5,TGCGCCAGCAGCCCGCGGGGAGTTGAGACCCAGTACTTC,CASSPRGVETQYF